This T cell receptor (beta chain) was observed in a study of blood T cell repertoires in COVID-19. Study-wide context: The United States, Italy and Spain supplied acute and convalescent COVID-19 samples. PBMCs, B-cell-depleted T cells, or T cells provided the cDNA or gDNA that made up the material.

The trim removed 5 bases at V and 8 bases at J, leaving 2 bases unmatched. Germline CDR1 SGHNT, CDR2 YENEEA. This CDR3 has 12 amino acids. This clone was seen only once. In the original workflow: Reference gene primer amplification in the assay estimated nucleated cell counts. Produced via immunoSEQ multiplex PCR; TCRdb's table is partial and in-frame only. Clonal size and the V and J genes are those of that table, whereas D and trimming came from the DNA. The sample lists 400,000 to 550,000 clones, around 89% occurring once. This TCR came from a woman aged 25 to 39 with acute or convalescent COVID-19. What was sequenced was peripheral blood. This chain joins TRBV11-3 and TRBJ2-1; TRBD1 agrees at 8 bases. This CDR3 reads CASSQGAHEQFF. In nucleotides, the CDR3 is TGTGCCAGCAGCCAGGGGGCCCATGAGCAGTTCTTC.